Many counts were recorded for the clone carrying this T cell receptor (beta chain). Its specificity is unknown. The data were taken from a study of breast tumors, draining lymph nodes, adjacent tissues. Whole-study results and caveats: Compared with lymph nodes, tumors were less diverse; compared with nontumor tissue, more. Tumor and nontumor repertoires were significantly more similar in luminal-like than in basal-like breast cancer. Findings are consistent with lymph node origin and intratumoral expansion of most tumor T cells.

The CDR3 covers 13 residues. Germline lookup yields CDR1 KGHDR and CDR2 SFDVKD. Deletions cut 3 bases from V and 3 bases from J, with 6 bases between. The lymph nodes were axillary draining lymph nodes from breast cancer patients. TCRdb re-called the multiplex PCR reads through MiXCR, storing one row per CDR3 protein. The sample lists around 250,000 distinct CDR3 sequences; around 35% were seen once. This chain links TRBV24-1 with TRBJ2-3; D unclear. Input material: axillary lymph node tissue. The receptor was derived from a female donor with breast cancer. Some clones in this sample may be carry-over from other donors' samples. CDR3 amino acids: CATSDPPTDTQYF. As DNA, the CDR3 is TGTGCCACCAGTGATCCCCCTACAGATACGCAGTATTTT.